Following are 9 T cell receptor beta chains from one sample sequenced in a study of cytomegalovirus exposure and HLA in healthy donors. The PCR had 60 Vbeta and 13 Jbeta primers. Measured with immunoSEQ multiplex PCR; TCRdb has only the in-frame clones, and not every one. This table has over 150,000 clones, around 80% appearing once. The sample comprised PBMCs. All receptors come from a woman aged 25 to 39 in good health and CMV-seropositive.

The rearrangement links TRBV2 to TRBJ1-4; D not resolved. In germline, CDR1 is SNHLY, CDR2 FYNNEI. The CDR3 runs 13 residues. Trimming removed 6 bases at V and 5 bases at J, with 10 bases between. The DNA of the CDR3 is TGTGCCAGCAGCCATCAGTGGAATGAAAAACTGTTTTTT. Protein product: CASSHQWNEKLFF.

The rearrangement links TRBV28 to TRBJ2-7; 7 bases match TRBD1. The CDR3 covers 14 residues. In germline, CDR1 is MDHEN, CDR2 SYDVKM. V lost 5 bases, J lost 4 bases, and 8 bases stayed unmatched. The CDR3 here is CASSPSGTVYEQYF. CDR3 sequence (DNA): TGTGCCAGCAGTCCCTCCGGGACAGTTTACGAGCAGTACTTC.

J is TRBJ2-7 and V is TRBV27; 7 positions agree with TRBD1. This CDR3 is 16 amino acids long. The germline V gene encodes CDR1 MNHEY and CDR2 SMNVEV (reference sequence). V shed 5 bases and J 2 bases; nucleotides not matched to a gene: 12. Here the CDR3 DNA reads TGTGCCAGCAGTCCAATAGGACAGGAACTTACCTACGAGCAGTACTTC. Protein product: CASSPIGQELTYEQYF.

This chain joins TRBV14 and TRBJ2-2; 10 bases align to TRBD1. CDR1 is SGHDN, CDR2 FVKESK, per germline. The length of the CDR3 is 17 residues. With V trimmed by 4 bases and J by 7 bases, 12 bases remained unmatched. The CDR3 is CASSPPWWDRGGGELFF. The CDR3 bases are TGTGCCAGCAGCCCGCCCTGGTGGGACAGGGGAGGCGGGGAGCTGTTTTTT.

The DNA for the CDR3 is TGTGCCAGCAGTGAACGAGGCAGGGGGCCGGGAACTGAAGCTTTCTTT. Its protein is CASSERGRGPGTEAFF. The gene calls are TRBV2 and TRBJ1-1; 8 nucleotides match TRBD1. The CDR3 is 16 residues long. The V gene end was trimmed by 2 bases and the J gene end by 5 bases; junction bases not matched to a gene: 10. In germline, CDR1 is SNHLY, CDR2 FYNNEI.

The V call is TRBV6-6, the J call TRBJ2-7, with D perhaps matching TRBD2 (6 bases). The length of the CDR3 is 15 residues. Germline lookup yields CDR1 MNHNY and CDR2 SVGAGI (reference sequence). V lost 7 bases to trimming and J lost 0 bases, with 16 bases between them. The chain's CDR3 is CASTDLATTSYEQYF. DNA for the CDR3: TGTGCCAGCACCGACCTAGCGACAACCTCCTACGAGCAGTACTTC.

Comments on this clone: Sequence at one end of the junction differs from germline and may be a read error. The chain couples TRBV6-5 to TRBJ2-3; D call uncertain. The CDR3 has 14 residues. Germline V gene lookup returns CDR1 MNHEY and CDR2 SVGAGI. DNA of the CDR3: TGTACCAGCAGTCCCCCCGGGAGCACAGATACGCAGTATTTT. Translation gives CTSSPPGSTDTQYF.

This chain joins TRBV6-1 and TRBJ2-7, with 8 bases identical to TRBD1. V gave up 2 bases and J gave up 3 bases; unmatched junction bases: 9. This CDR3 spans 16 amino acids. Per germline, CDR1 MNHNS and CDR2 SASEGT. DNA for the CDR3: TGTGCCAGCAGTGAACTTTCTGGCAGGGGGCTCTACGAGCAGTACTTC. This gives the protein CASSELSGRGLYEQYF.

The J gene is TRBJ1-1, the V gene TRBV30; 8 nucleotides agree with TRBD1. Germline assignment: CDR1 GTSNPN and CDR2 SVGIG (reference sequence). The trim removed 5 bases at V and 4 bases at J, leaving 3 bases unmatched. CDR3 length: 12 residues. The CDR3 DNA reads as TGTGCCTGGGGACAGGGATTCACTGAAGCTTTCTTT. Residues: CAWGQGFTEAFF.